Following are 8 T cell receptor beta chains from one sample sequenced in a study of T cell repertoires in cytomegalovirus infection. TCRdb re-called the reads through MiXCR, storing one row per CDR3 protein. The table records 600,000 to 700,000 distinct CDR3 sequences, around 31% of them present only once. These receptors lack a known antigen. This material consisted of cultured PBMCs, taken from culture after CMV antigen stimulation. These receptors were collected from a human donor in good health (CMV status not recorded). Some clones in this sample may be carry-over from other donors' samples.

The gene calls are TRBV19 and TRBJ2-1; no reliable D call. From germline, CDR1 is LNHDA and CDR2 SQIVND (reference sequence). The CDR3 runs to 16 residues. Between the trimmed V and J ends, which lost 5 bases and 10 bases, there was a span of 24 bases. The CDR3 spells CASSLLSDLIPREQFF. CDR3 nucleotides: TGTGCCAGTAGTTTACTGTCCGACTTAATACCCCGCGAGCAGTTCTTC.

V and J are TRBV19 and TRBJ1-2; D perhaps matches TRBD1 (6 bases). Germline-derived CDR1 and CDR2 are LNHDA and SQIVND (reference sequence). The CDR3 covers 14 residues. Trimming took 3 bases from V and 4 from J, leaving 12 bases between them. CDR3: CASSILGQSYGYTF. CDR3 in DNA: TGTGCCAGTAGTATCCTTGGACAGAGCTATGGCTACACCTTC.

The sample holds a few counts of this clonotype. The V gene is TRBV7-8, the J gene TRBJ1-1; D remains ambiguous. The CDR3 has 14 amino acids. V was cut by 5 bases and J by 11 bases, with 21 bases left in between. Germline-derived CDR1 and CDR2 are SGHVS and FQNEAQ. CDR3 amino acids: CASSPRKLGNDAFF. DNA for the CDR3: TGTGCCAGCAGCCCCAGGAAGTTAGGGAACGACGCTTTCTTT.

At least ten counts were recorded for this clonotype. The rearrangement links TRBV7-2 to TRBJ2-5; D gene ambiguous. Germline values: CDR1 SGHTA, CDR2 FQGNSA. Trimming pared 5 bases from V and 3 bases from J, leaving 16 bases between. The CDR3 runs 15 residues. The CDR3 sequence: CASSLWPGPKETQYF. The CDR3 DNA sequence: TGTGCCAGCAGCCTTTGGCCGGGTCCGAAAGAGACCCAGTACTTC.

V usage is TRBV5-1 and J usage is TRBJ2-2; TRBD1 agrees at 8 bases. Germline assignment: CDR1 SGHRS and CDR2 YFSETQ. This CDR3 is built from 15 residues. V shed 3 bases, J shed 4 bases, and the junction held 5 bases outside the gene matches. Written as DNA, the CDR3 is TGCGCCAGCAGCTCCGGACAGGGTACCACCGGGGAGCTGTTTTTT. It yields the protein CASSSGQGTTGELFF.

CDR3 region: CASSKARQGAWETQYF. CDR3 DNA sequence: TGCGCCAGCAGCAAGGCCCGGCAGGGGGCTTGGGAGACCCAGTACTTC. The gene calls are TRBV10-2 and TRBJ2-5, with 8 bases fitting TRBD1. Germline values: CDR1 WSHSY, CDR2 SAAADI. The V and J ends lost 6 bases and 5 bases, in that order; junction bases with no gene match: 14. This CDR3 is 16 amino acids long.

The genes are TRBV2 and TRBJ1-1; the match to TRBD1 covers 7 bases. CDR3 length: 15 residues. Germline trimming cut 7 bases from V and 0 bases from J; bases unmatched to any gene: 8. From germline, CDR1 is SNHLY and CDR2 FYNNEI. Here the CDR3 DNA reads TGTGCCAGCATTAGGGACAGCCGAGTGAACACTGAAGCTTTCTTT. Translating gives CASIRDSRVNTEAFF.

The chain joins TRBV7-9 to TRBJ2-6; the D is unclear. The CDR3 runs to 17 residues. In germline, CDR1 is SEHNR, CDR2 FQNEAQ (reference sequence). The V end was cut by 4 bases, the J end by 0 bases, with 13 bases between. The CDR3 protein is CASSSILLRSGANVLTF. The DNA of the CDR3 is TGTGCCAGCAGCTCTATACTACTGCGCTCTGGGGCCAACGTCCTGACTTTC.